The clone carrying this TCR beta chain turned up a few times. This record belongs to a study of blood T cell repertoires in COVID-19. About the study: T cells, B-cell-depleted T cells, or PBMCs provided the cDNA or gDNA that served as material.

Authors' analysis steps: Amplification with reference gene primers provided the estimates of nucleated cell counts. Produced via immunoSEQ multiplex PCR; TCRdb's table is partial and in-frame only. From that table come the V and J calls and clone size; the DNA was used to work out D and trimming. The table has 300,000 to 400,000 clones, 90% to 95% seen once; the top ten hold around 3.9%. The CDR3 spans 16 residues. CDR1 LGHDT and CDR2 YNNKEL come from the germline V gene (reference sequence). Trimming at V came to 1 base and at J to 7 bases, leaving 8 bases not matched to a gene. The age range of participants was 18 to 89 years, with residence in about two dozen US areas. Shortly before study entry, within 2 weeks, exposed participants had met a COVID-19 case.

The sample taken for sequencing was PBMCs or T cells enriched from blood (not recorded which). V gene TRBV3-1 (or the pseudogene TRBV3-2) combines with J gene TRBJ2-7; 12 bases map to TRBD2. The TCR originated in a woman aged 25 to 39 who had been exposed to COVID-19. The CDR3: CASSQGVGLAGPEQYF. Here the CDR3 DNA reads TGTGCCAGCAGCCAAGGCGTAGGACTAGCGGGACCTGAGCAGTACTTC.